One T cell receptor (beta chain) is described in this entry. RNA amounts of 0.5 to 1 ug underwent reverse transcription with random hexamers. Amplification of TCR beta CDR3 was carried out by immunoSEQ multiplex PCR, which covered 54 Vbeta and 13 Jbeta segments. TCRdb itself ran the immunoSEQ multiplex PCR reads through MiXCR, one entry per CDR3 protein. The table shows about 120,000 distinct CDR3 sequences, with around 90% occurring only once. Negative isolation yielded CD4+ and CD8+ T cells, and FACS enriched TEMRA cells. This sample was taken from a study of CD8 T cells in Susac syndrome. This CDR3 region has 12 residues. Deletions cut 0 bases from V and 7 bases from J, with 7 bases between. The germline V gene encodes CDR1 LGHNA and CDR2 YNFKEQ.

Specimen: CD4+ T cells from PBMCs. The J gene is TRBJ2-7, the V gene TRBV4-2, with D unclear. The sequence was collected from a human donor in good health. CDR3 sequence: CASSQERTEQYF. CDR3 in DNA: TGTGCCAGCAGCCAAGAACGAACTGAGCAGTACTTC.